These T cell receptor beta chains were read from a single sample in a study of preoperative IRX-2 immunotherapy in early breast cancer. TCRdb's table, derived via immunoSEQ multiplex PCR, lists solely in-frame clones and lacks some. The repertoire has about 98,000 clones, approximately 90% of them found once; the top ten carry about 2%. The material was tumor tissue, obtained after IRX-2 immunotherapy. The source of these receptors is a human donor with breast cancer. Each CDR3 is given with its conserved first and last residue. D genes are given only for firm matches.

d_call j_call v_call cdr3_aa
. TRBJ2-5 TRBV23-1 CASSQSLKGEGTQYF
. TRBJ1-2 TRBV5-1 CASSFSGYDYGYTF
TRBD2 TRBJ2-3 TRBV7-4 CASSSEGLASPDTQYF
. TRBJ2-2 TRBV18 CASSPQSTPNTGELFF
. TRBJ1-6 TRBV6-8 CASTASSYNSPLHF
. TRBJ1-4 TRBV28 CASSWGDRNNEKLFF
TRBD2 TRBJ2-3 TRBV5-1 CASSLVAGGVSDTQYF
TRBD1 TRBJ1-5 TRBV28 CASSQTQGLQPQHF
TRBD1 TRBJ1-3 TRBV7-4 CAGIGGSGNTIYF
. TRBJ1-1 TRBV7-5 CASSPSRMNTEAFF
. TRBJ2-1 TRBV2 CASSGGRATYNEQFF
. TRBJ1-4 TRBV1 CASSQERGSANEKLFF
. TRBJ1-6 TRBV6-8 CAIKRDVGSPLHF
. TRBJ2-2 TRBV30 CAWHASLNTGELFF
TRBD2 TRBJ2-1 TRBV11-3 CASSLMAGGLDEQFF
. TRBJ1-1 TRBV18 CASSPQNTEAFF